This T cell receptor (beta chain) was profiled in a study of T cells after yellow fever vaccination. This CDR3 has 17 residues. UMIs were added to TCR cDNA along with a universal primer site when it was made by 5'RACE template switching. TCRdb called the 5' RACE reads again in MiXCR, with one record for every CDR3 protein. The sample yields hundreds of thousands of distinct CDR3 sequences, 9% to 15% seen once. Study results and limitations: The secondary response showed a weaker magnitude and a faster peak, day 5 versus 15. Abundant clonotypes from the bulk population could contaminate FACS-sorted repertoires.

In regard to this clonotype: The antigen is unknown.

This TCR came from a man aged 25 to 40 who received the YFV17D yellow fever vaccine. This sequence joins TRBV21-1 and TRBJ2-7; TRBD2 was called by the table and not checked on the DNA. TRBV21-1 is given as a pseudogene. Source: PBMCs, taken on the day of the yellow fever booster vaccination. The chain's CDR3 is CASSKVGGPPPTYEQYF. The CDR3 nucleotides read TGTGCCAGCAGCAAAGTTGGGGGCCCACCGCCTACCTACGAGCAGTACTTC.